The present TCR beta chain was sequenced within a study of blood T cell repertoires in COVID-19. Study-level background: Material from acute and convalescent COVID-19 was sourced from the United States, Italy and Spain.

This table comes from immunoSEQ multiplex PCR, and its TCRdb copy is limited to in-frame clones, with some not included. The sample carries under 150,000 clones, 75% to 90% recorded once. Two negative PCRs, clearance, or symptom resolution had been documented for recovered Cohort 3 donors. The sequencing input was PBMCs or T cells enriched from blood (not recorded which). This clonotype was sampled from a woman between 45 and 60 years old who had recovered from COVID-19.

The CDR3 here is CASSLRDRGTTEAFF. In DNA, the CDR3 is TGTGCCAGCAGCTTAAGGGACAGGGGGACCACTGAAGCTTTCTTT. The chain couples TRBV7-8 to TRBJ1-1; 11 bases agree with TRBD1. Germline V gives CDR1 SGHVS, CDR2 FQNEAQ. The V and J ends lost 2 bases and 4 bases, in that order; junction bases with no gene match: 3. This CDR3 region has 15 residues.